Shown below are 4 T cell receptor beta chains from a single sample sequenced in a study of shared clonotypes between healthy human individuals. Libraries were prepared by immunoSEQ multiplex PCR; TCRdb keeps only in-frame clonotypes and omits some of them. The sample has about 490,000 clones; 76% are singletons. The sequencing input was PBMCs. The source of these receptors is a woman aged 40-49 years in good health. Some clones in this sample may be carry-over from other donors' samples.

The chain links TRBV7-9 to TRBJ2-3; D gene uncertain. This CDR3 spans 14 amino acids. Germline V CDR1 and CDR2: SEHNR, FQNEAQ (reference sequence). The ends were cut back, 3 bases at V and 2 bases at J, with 9 bases in the middle. This CDR3 reads CASSFGVATDTQYF. The CDR3 DNA is TGTGCCAGCAGCTTTGGGGTAGCCACAGATACGCAGTATTTT.

This rearrangement joins TRBV6-1 to TRBJ1-1; D is possibly TRBD1 (5 bases). The germline V gene has CDR1 MNHNS and CDR2 SASEGT. V lost 6 bases, J lost 3 bases, and 17 bases lay in between. The CDR3 totals 15 residues. DNA for the CDR3: TGTGCCAGCAGCCCCGTTGGGGGGAGCTACACTGAAGCTTTCTTT. This encodes CASSPVGGSYTEAFF.

Concerning this clone itself: It is likely a read error: a sequence one base away is far more abundant. Distinct nucleotide sequences in the sample also encode this CDR3. The chain couples TRBV15 to TRBJ2-3, with 7 bases that match TRBD2. CDR1 and CDR2 from the germline V gene are LNHNV and YYDKDF (reference sequence). The CDR3 extends over 16 amino acids. CDR3 nucleotide sequence: TGTGCCACCAGCAGAGATCGGGGGGTGAGCACAGATACGCAATATTTT. This translates into CATSRDRGVSTDTQYF.

The table lists this clone with a count of one. The chain carries TRBV5-1 and TRBJ2-1; D is uncertain. The CDR3 is made up of 13 amino acids. The V end lost 3 bases, the J end lost 8 bases, and 12 bases lay between the germline ends. In germline, CDR1 is SGHRS, CDR2 YFSETQ. As DNA, the CDR3 is TGCGCCAGCAGCTCCGTAGTGTCCGATGAGCAGTTCTTC. It encodes CASSSVVSDEQFF.